The 21 T cell receptor beta chains below were found in one sample sequenced in a study of naive and memory T cell subsets. Overall study findings and caveats: Possibly reflecting memory cells re-expressing CD45RA, a few larger clonotypes occurred in naive repertoires, especially CD8.

No antigens are known for them. Both TRBC1 and TRBC2 were covered by a beta constant-region primer of two equimolar oligonucleotides. The ligated cDNA underwent four PCR rounds using SP2 and nested alpha and beta constant-region primers. One entry per CDR3 protein results from TCRdb running MiXCR on the UMI-ligation and nested PCR reads. The sample has approximately 140,000 distinct CDR3 sequences; around 21% are singletons. The sequencing sample was made of naive CD8+ T cells from blood. These receptors all come from a human donor in good health.

The J gene is TRBJ2-1, the V gene TRBV12-3 or TRBV12-4; 7 bases are shared with TRBD1. The CDR3 is made up of 13 amino acids. With 5 bases clipped from V and 10 bases from J, the junction kept 8 bases outside the gene matches. As DNA, the CDR3 is TGTGCCAGCAGTCGTCGACAGGGAGAGGAGCAGTTCTTC. Encoded protein: CASSRRQGEEQFF.

This clonotype was picked up a small number of times. The V call is TRBV27, the J call TRBJ1-5; 7 bases match TRBD1. J lost 0 bases, V lost 6 bases, and 17 bases had no gene match. The CDR3 has 19 amino acids. CDR1 and CDR2 (germline): MNHEY, SMNVEV (reference sequence). The CDR3 protein is CASRGSGSLGGFSNQPQHF. Written as DNA, the CDR3 is TGTGCCAGCAGGGGGTCGGGCAGTCTAGGGGGCTTTAGCAATCAGCCCCAGCATTTT.

This chain uses TRBV28 with TRBJ2-5; D is undetermined. Germline V gene lookup returns CDR1 MDHEN and CDR2 SYDVKM. The CDR3 consists of 13 residues. Trimming stripped 2 bases from V and 2 bases from J, with 6 bases between. CDR3 sequence reads: CASSLSEQETQYF. The CDR3 DNA reads TGTGCCAGCAGTTTAAGTGAACAAGAGACCCAGTACTTC.

The CDR3 DNA sequence: TGCGCCAGCAGCCCACCCGGCATAACCTACGAGCAGTACTTC. Translation: CASSPPGITYEQYF. The chain carries TRBV4-1 and TRBJ2-7; D remains ambiguous. CDR1 is MGHRA, CDR2 YSYEKL, per germline. Trimming removed 4 bases at V and 2 bases at J, with 12 bases between. The CDR3 is made up of 14 amino acids.

This clonotype was seen a few times. The chain uses TRBV20-1 and TRBJ2-5, with 8 positions matching TRBD2. Germline V gives CDR1 DFQATT, CDR2 SNEGSKA (reference sequence). The CDR3 is made up of 13 amino acids. V shed 3 bases and J 1 base; nucleotides not matched to a gene: 1. CDR3 sequence: CSASGRVQETQYF. In DNA, the CDR3 is TGCAGTGCTAGCGGGAGGGTCCAAGAGACCCAGTACTTC.

This chain joins TRBV5-6 and TRBJ1-1; 7 nucleotides agree with TRBD1. V dropped 4 bases and J dropped 3; count of bases not matched to a gene: 6. The germline V gene encodes CDR1 SGHDT and CDR2 YYEEEE. This CDR3 has 14 residues. The CDR3 spells CASSETGRYTEAFF. In nucleotides, the CDR3 is TGTGCCAGCAGCGAGACAGGGAGGTACACTGAAGCTTTCTTT.

This sequence joins TRBV27 and TRBJ2-5; 11 bases align to TRBD1. V dropped 5 bases and J dropped 4; count of bases not matched to a gene: 6. Germline CDR1 and CDR2: MNHEY and SMNVEV (reference sequence). The CDR3 runs to 15 residues. CDR3 in DNA: TGTGCCAGCAGTGCCGGGACAGGGGGTTTAGAGACCCAGTACTTC. Its protein product is CASSAGTGGLETQYF.

In its sample, this clonotype was seen a few times. The rearrangement uses TRBV12-3 or TRBV12-4 and TRBJ2-6; D unclear. Trimming pared 6 bases from V and 0 bases from J, leaving 6 bases between. This CDR3 is built from 14 residues. The CDR3 DNA reads as TGTGCCAGCAGCCTAAGCTCTGGGGCCAACGTCCTGACTTTC. It codes for CASSLSSGANVLTF.

This clonotype has just a few counts. The rearrangement links TRBV6-2 or TRBV6-3 to TRBJ1-1; 10 bases are shared with TRBD1. The CDR3 is 14 residues long. The trim removed 5 bases at V and 5 bases at J, leaving 5 bases unmatched. From germline, CDR1 is MNHEY and CDR2 SVGEGT. CDR3 nucleotide sequence: TGTGCCAGCAGTCCTCCGGGACAGGGGACTGAAGCTTTCTTT. Protein product: CASSPPGQGTEAFF.

This clonotype has more than one count but fewer than ten. The rearrangement links TRBV27 to TRBJ2-7; D possibly corresponds to TRBD1 (5 bases). The CDR3 is 15 residues long. Trimming shortened V by 2 bases and J by 0 bases, and 11 bases separated the two germline ends. The germline V gene encodes CDR1 MNHEY and CDR2 SMNVEV (reference sequence). This CDR3 reads CASSLESGRSYEQYF. In DNA, the CDR3 is TGTGCCAGCAGTTTAGAGTCAGGGCGCTCCTACGAGCAGTACTTC.

This chain links TRBV7-8 with TRBJ1-1; D is ambiguous. This CDR3 contains 13 residues. V dropped 4 bases and J dropped 0 bases, with 6 bases sitting between them. Germline V gene data show CDR1 as SGHVS and CDR2 as FQNEAQ. Here the CDR3 DNA reads TGTGCCAGCAGCTGGCAGGTGAACACTGAAGCTTTCTTT. Translated, it gives CASSWQVNTEAFF.

This chain links TRBV27 with TRBJ2-1; 9 positions match TRBD2. The length of the CDR3 is 15 residues. In germline, CDR1 is MNHEY, CDR2 SMNVEV (reference sequence). V lost 8 bases to trimming and J lost 7 bases; unmatched junction nucleotides: 12. The CDR3 spells CASWRSSGGPNEQFF. The CDR3 DNA follows: TGTGCCAGCTGGCGGAGTAGCGGGGGACCAAATGAGCAGTTCTTC.

This clonotype was seen more than once but under ten times. The chain couples TRBV29-1 to TRBJ1-1, with D tentatively TRBD1 (6 bases). Deletions cut 7 bases from V and 7 bases from J, with 13 bases between. The germline V gene has CDR1 SQVTM and CDR2 ANQGSEA. CDR3 length equals 11 residues. The CDR3 DNA sequence: TGCAGCGGTCTAAGGGGGTTTGAAGCTTTCTTT. As protein: CSGLRGFEAFF.

The genes are TRBV30 and TRBJ2-1; tentatively, D is TRBD1 or TRBD2 (5 bases each). This CDR3 spans 14 amino acids. Looked up from germline, CDR1 is GTSNPN and CDR2 is SVGIG (reference sequence). Trimming shortened V by 3 bases and J by 1 base, and 10 bases separated the two germline ends. CDR3 sequence reads: CAWRDTGSYNEQFF. The CDR3 nucleotides read TGTGCCTGGAGGGACACGGGGTCCTACAATGAGCAGTTCTTC.

The rearrangement uses TRBV15 and TRBJ1-2, with TRBD1 matching 9 bases. Germline-derived CDR1 and CDR2 are LNHNV and YYDKDF (reference sequence). V shed 0 bases, J shed 7 bases, and the junction held 6 bases outside the gene matches. CDR3 length: 15 amino acids. CDR3 protein: CATSRDRGTGTGYTF. Written as DNA, the CDR3 is TGTGCCACCAGCAGAGATCGTGGGACAGGGACTGGCTACACCTTC.

This clonotype was found a few times. The V and J genes are TRBV12-5 and TRBJ1-2; possible D gene TRBD1, 6 bases. CDR1 and CDR2 (germline): LGHNT, FRNRAP. This CDR3 spans 11 amino acids. Trimming removed 5 bases at V and 13 bases at J, with 14 bases between. Here the CDR3 reads CASGPPSGATF. In nucleotides, the CDR3 is TGTGCTAGTGGTCCGCCTTCGGGGGCCACCTTC.

The chain is built from TRBV2 and TRBJ1-2; D call uncertain. Per germline, CDR1 SNHLY and CDR2 FYNNEI. Deletions cut 7 bases from V and 2 bases from J, with 17 bases between. This CDR3 comprises 15 residues. CDR3 loop: CASMGRTGINYGYTF. DNA of the CDR3: TGTGCCAGCATGGGCAGAACGGGAATAAACTATGGCTACACCTTC.

The chain is built from TRBV11-1 and TRBJ2-7; a weak D match, TRBD1 (7 bases). Per germline, CDR1 SGHAT and CDR2 FQDESV (reference sequence). CDR3 size: 15 residues. The V end was cut by 5 bases, the J end by 1 base, with 15 bases between. CDR3 residues: CASSPMAGGSYEQYF. For the CDR3, the DNA is TGTGCCAGCAGCCCGATGGCAGGGGGGTCCTACGAGCAGTACTTC.

This clonotype was counted between two and nine times. In nucleotides, the CDR3 is TGTGCCAGCAGCTTAGAGAGAACTGAAGCTTTCTTT. Amino acid sequence: CASSLERTEAFF. V is TRBV7-9 and J is TRBJ1-1; D call uncertain. The CDR3 sequence is 12 residues long. The germline V and J ends were trimmed by 1 base and 5 bases, with 5 bases remaining between them. Germline V CDR1 and CDR2: SEHNR, FQNEAQ (reference sequence).

V usage is TRBV15 and J usage is TRBJ2-1; TRBD2 aligns across 8 bases. V gave up 1 base and J gave up 0 bases; unmatched junction bases: 11. Germline CDR1 LNHNV, CDR2 YYDKDF (reference sequence). The CDR3 totals 19 residues. The chain's CDR3 is CATSRVAGPSSASYNEQFF. CDR3 sequence (DNA): TGTGCCACCAGCAGAGTAGCGGGACCATCCTCCGCCTCCTACAATGAGCAGTTCTTC.

V and J are TRBV12-5 and TRBJ1-2, with unresolved D. The ends were cut back, 0 bases at V and 6 bases at J, with 17 bases in the middle. The CDR3 spans 16 residues. The V gene's germline CDR1 is LGHNT and CDR2 FRNRAP. The CDR3 nucleotides read TGTGCTAGTGGTTTGGTCCCTGGGAGGGCAGAGGATGGCTACACCTTC. The encoded protein is CASGLVPGRAEDGYTF.